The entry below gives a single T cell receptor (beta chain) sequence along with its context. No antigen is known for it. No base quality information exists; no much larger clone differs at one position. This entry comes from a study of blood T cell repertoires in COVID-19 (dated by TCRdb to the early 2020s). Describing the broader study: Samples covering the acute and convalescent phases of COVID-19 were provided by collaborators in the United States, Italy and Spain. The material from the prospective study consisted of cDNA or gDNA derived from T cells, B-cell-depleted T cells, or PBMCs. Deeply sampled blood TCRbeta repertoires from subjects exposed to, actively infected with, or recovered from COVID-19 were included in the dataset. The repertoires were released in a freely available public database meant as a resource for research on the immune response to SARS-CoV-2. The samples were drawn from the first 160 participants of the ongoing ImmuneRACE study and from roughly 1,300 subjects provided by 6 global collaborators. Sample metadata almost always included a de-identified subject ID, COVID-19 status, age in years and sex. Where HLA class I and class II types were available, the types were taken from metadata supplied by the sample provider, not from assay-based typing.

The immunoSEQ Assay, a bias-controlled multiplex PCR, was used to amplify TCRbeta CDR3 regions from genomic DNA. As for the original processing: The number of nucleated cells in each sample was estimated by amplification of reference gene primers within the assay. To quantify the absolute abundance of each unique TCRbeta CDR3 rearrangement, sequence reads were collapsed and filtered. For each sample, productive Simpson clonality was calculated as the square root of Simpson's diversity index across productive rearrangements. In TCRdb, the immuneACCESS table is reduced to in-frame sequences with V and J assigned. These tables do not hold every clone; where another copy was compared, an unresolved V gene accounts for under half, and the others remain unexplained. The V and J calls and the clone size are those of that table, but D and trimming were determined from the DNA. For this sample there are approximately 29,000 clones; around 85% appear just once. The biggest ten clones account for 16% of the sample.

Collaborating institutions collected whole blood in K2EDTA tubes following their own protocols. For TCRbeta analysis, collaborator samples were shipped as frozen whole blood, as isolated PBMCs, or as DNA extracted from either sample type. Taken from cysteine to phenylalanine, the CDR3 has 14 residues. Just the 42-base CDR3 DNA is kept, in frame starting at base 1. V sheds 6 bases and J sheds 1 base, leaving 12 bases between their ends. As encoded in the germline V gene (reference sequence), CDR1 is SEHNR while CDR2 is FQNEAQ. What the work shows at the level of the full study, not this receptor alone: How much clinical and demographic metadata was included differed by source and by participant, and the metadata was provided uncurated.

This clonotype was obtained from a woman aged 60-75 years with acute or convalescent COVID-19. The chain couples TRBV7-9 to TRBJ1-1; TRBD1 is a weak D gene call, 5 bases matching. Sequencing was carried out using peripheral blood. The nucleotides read TGTGCCAGCAGGGCTAACACAGGGAACACTGAAGCTTTCTTT. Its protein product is CASRANTGNTEAFF.